This T cell receptor beta chain was captured in a study of shared clonotypes between healthy human individuals. The study, taken as a whole, reports: Some naive CD4 clonotypes, around 4.9%, turned up in common across a handful of donors.

Researchers divided each subset's genomic DNA evenly across several immunoSEQ plates. Clones were sequenced by immunoSEQ multiplex PCR, and TCRdb holds only the in-frame ones, with some missing. The table records around 1.4 million clones, 98% to 99% of them present only once. V shed 2 bases and J shed 0 bases, with 8 bases lying between them. Looked up from germline, CDR1 is KGHSH and CDR2 is LQKENI. CDR3 length equals 15 residues. Remarks on this clone: What it binds is not known.

The V gene is TRBV18, the J gene TRBJ1-5; weak D call: TRBD1 (6 bases). What was sequenced was naive CD4+ T cells sorted from blood. Subset denoted: CD45RA+ positively selected. This sequence was found in a man aged 25 to 40 in good health. The CDR3 DNA reads TGTGCCAGCTCACCAAACAGGGATAGCAATCAGCCCCAGCATTTT. Translated: CASSPNRDSNQPQHF. Full variable domain (rest looked up from reference TRBV18 and TRBJ1-5): NAGVMQNPRHLVRRRGQEARLRCSPMKGHSHVYWYRQLPEEGLKFMVYLQKENIIDESGMPKERFSAEFPKEGPSILRIQQVVRGDSAAYFCASSPNRDSNQPQHFGDGTRLSIL.